The 11 T cell receptor beta chains listed next were all sequenced from one sample in a study of human T cells and chemical hapten exposure. TCRdb redid the calling of the RACE reads with MiXCR, one entry per CDR3 protein. The sample holds some 300,000 distinct CDR3 sequences, approximately 5% seen once. Stated time point: pre-sensitization, week 0. Sample treatment: therapeutic diphenylcyclopropenone sensitization with weekly scalp DPC. The material was whole blood, obtained in connection with sensitization to the hapten diphenylcyclopropenone (DPC). The receptors were sampled from a woman in her late teens or twenties with alopecia areata. Some clones in this sample may be carry-over from other donors' samples.

This clonotype was detected a few times. V gene TRBV27 combines with J gene TRBJ1-5; the D gene is possibly TRBD1 (6 bases). The V end lost 8 bases, the J end lost 5 bases, and 10 bases lay between the germline ends. This CDR3 is 12 amino acids long. CDR1 MNHEY and CDR2 SMNVEV come from the germline V gene (reference sequence). The CDR3 here is CASAAGDQPQHF. The CDR3, as DNA: TGTGCCAGCGCGGCAGGGGATCAGCCCCAGCATTTT.

Comments on this clonotype: A much larger clone lies one base from this, so it may be a read error. The chain carries TRBV12-3 or TRBV12-4 and TRBJ2-4, with 8 bases matching TRBD1. The CDR3 is 14 residues long. V lost 5 bases, J lost 4 bases, and 4 bases stayed unmatched. The CDR3 here is CASSHTGGKNIQYF. The DNA of the CDR3 is TGTGCCAGCAGTCACACAGGGGGAAAAAACATTCAGTACTTC.

The rearrangement joins TRBV6-2 or TRBV6-3 to TRBJ1-6, with 8 bases fitting TRBD1. The germline CDR1 and CDR2 sequences are MNHEY and SVGEGT. This CDR3 is 15 amino acids long. With 7 bases clipped from V and 13 bases from J, the junction kept 15 bases outside the gene matches. The DNA of the CDR3 is TGTGCCAGCACCGATCGGACAGGGATCCTTTCGCCCCTCCACTTT. Its protein product is CASTDRTGILSPLHF.

The chain joins TRBV6-2 or TRBV6-3 to TRBJ2-3; TRBD1 is a possible D gene (6 bases). V lost 6 bases and J lost 3, with 13 bases in between. The CDR3 is made up of 14 amino acids. In germline, CDR1 is MNHEY, CDR2 SVGEGT. This CDR3 reads CASSRTAVTDTQYF. CDR3 nucleotides: TGTGCCAGCAGCAGGACAGCGGTAACAGATACGCAGTATTTT.

This clonotype has at least ten counts. The chain combines TRBV9 with TRBJ1-2, with TRBD1 matching 8 bases. The junction had 4 bases not matched to a gene; V was cut back by 4 bases and J by 2 bases. Germline lookup yields CDR1 SGDLS and CDR2 YYNGEE. CDR3 size: 14 residues. The CDR3 DNA reads as TGTGCCAGCAGCACGAGGACAGGGAACTATGGCTACACCTTC. Amino acids: CASSTRTGNYGYTF.

This clonotype showed up just a few times. This CDR3 reads CASSFSGTGRNTIYF. CDR3 DNA sequence: TGTGCCAGCAGCTTTTCCGGGACAGGGAGAAACACCATATATTTT. V is TRBV7-2 and J is TRBJ1-3; 9 bases map to TRBD1. From germline, CDR1 is SGHTA and CDR2 FQGNSA. The CDR3 runs to 15 residues. Trimming took 3 bases from V and 5 from J; bases not matched to a gene: 5.

This clonotype was observed at least ten times. The genes are TRBV6-2 or TRBV6-3 and TRBJ2-3; 11 nucleotides align to TRBD1. The CDR3 spans 18 residues. CDR1 is MNHEY and CDR2 is SVGEGT in the germline V gene. V dropped 6 bases and J dropped 7; count of bases not matched to a gene: 18. CDR3 in DNA: TGTGCCAGCAGACTTACCGGGACAGGGGGTCCTCGGGCTTATACGCAGTATTTT. Translating gives CASRLTGTGGPRAYTQYF.

The V and J genes are TRBV20-1 and TRBJ2-2, with TRBD1 matching over 10 bases. The CDR3 covers 15 residues. J gave up 6 bases and V 5 bases, and 9 bases lay outside the gene matches. The germline CDR1 and CDR2 sequences are DFQATT and SNEGSKA (reference sequence). The chain's CDR3 is CSAEDRQGAAGELFF. Written as DNA, the CDR3 is TGCAGTGCTGAAGATAGACAGGGGGCCGCCGGGGAGCTGTTTTTT.

This clonotype was seen a handful of times. The J gene is TRBJ1-1, the V gene TRBV6-1; no clear D gene. CDR3 length equals 13 residues. Deletions cut 2 bases from V and 2 bases from J, with 6 bases between. Germline V gives CDR1 MNHNS, CDR2 SASEGT. As DNA, the CDR3 is TGTGCCAGCAGTGAACCCCCCAACACTGAAGCTTTCTTT. Translating gives CASSEPPNTEAFF.

In its sample, this clonotype was seen many times. V and J are TRBV11-2 and TRBJ1-3; D is perhaps TRBD1 (5 bases). Germline CDR1 and CDR2: SGHAT and FQNNGV. There are 15 residues in the CDR3. The V gene lost 3 bases and the J gene lost 8 bases, with 17 bases spanning the gap. Here the CDR3 DNA reads TGTGCCAGCAGCTTGGAACGGGGCCAGGGCTACACCATATATTTT. This gives the protein CASSLERGQGYTIYF.

In this sample, this clonotype turned up many times. The genes are TRBV6-2 or TRBV6-3 and TRBJ2-1, with D hard to call. The CDR3 totals 11 residues. Germline CDR1 MNHEY, CDR2 SVGEGT. Trimming cost V 2 bases and J 8 bases, with 4 bases left between them. The CDR3 sequence is CASSYVYEQFF. The CDR3 DNA follows: TGTGCCAGCAGTTACGTCTATGAGCAGTTCTTC.